The 20 T cell receptor beta chains presented below share a single source sample, sequenced in a study of patients and donors after allogeneic stem cell transplantation. TCRdb fed the RT-PCR reads into MiXCR, producing one record per CDR3 protein. The data contain tens of thousands of distinct CDR3 sequences, roughly 43% of them seen just once; the ten biggest clones take up around 55%. Sequencing input: blood, either unsorted or a sorted T cell fraction (not recorded which). The receptors were gathered from a human donor who was either an allogeneic HSCT recipient or a stem cell or donor lymphocyte infusion donor (not recorded which). It is not recorded whose cells these are; they may come from a transplant donor.

This rearrangement joins TRBV29-1 to TRBJ1-2, with 7 bases matching TRBD1. This CDR3 contains 15 residues. The V and J ends lost 1 base and 4 bases, in that order; junction bases with no gene match: 9. CDR1 is SQVTM, CDR2 ANQGSEA, per germline. CDR3 loop: CSVEVRRDRTYGYTF. CDR3 coding DNA: TGCAGCGTTGAAGTCCGGAGGGACAGAACCTATGGCTACACCTTC.

This clonotype was counted a few times. This sequence joins TRBV12-3 or TRBV12-4 and TRBJ1-3; no firm D call. V dropped 6 bases and J dropped 0 bases, with 6 bases sitting between them. This CDR3 is built from 13 residues. The CDR3 is CASRQNSGNTIYF. CDR3 sequence (DNA): TGTGCCAGCAGACAAAACTCTGGAAACACCATATATTTT.

The rearrangement uses TRBV6-1 and TRBJ1-5; D is possibly TRBD1 (5 bases). Germline CDR1 and CDR2: MNHNS and SASEGT. The CDR3 contains 15 residues. The germline V and J ends were trimmed by 8 bases and 0 bases, with 14 bases remaining between them. This chain's CDR3 is CASGGTHFSNQPQHF. CDR3 bases: TGTGCCAGCGGGGGGACTCACTTTAGCAATCAGCCCCAGCATTTT.

This sequence joins TRBV20-1 and TRBJ1-4; D remains unclear. The V end lost 1 base, the J end lost 12 bases, and 15 bases lay between the germline ends. The germline V gene has CDR1 DFQATT and CDR2 SNEGSKA (reference sequence). The CDR3 covers 13 residues. The CDR3 sequence: CSARGQVMHELFF. Here the CDR3 DNA reads TGCAGTGCTAGAGGCCAGGTTATGCATGAACTGTTTTTT.

The chain uses TRBV20-1 and TRBJ1-2; D gene uncertain. From germline, CDR1 is DFQATT and CDR2 SNEGSKA (reference sequence). This CDR3 contains 16 residues. V gave up 0 bases and J gave up 4 bases, with 18 bases separating them. The CDR3 protein is CSARELSILGSYGYTF. CDR3 nucleotides: TGCAGTGCTAGAGAATTGTCGATTCTGGGGAGCTATGGCTACACCTTC.

V and J are TRBV12-3 or TRBV12-4 and TRBJ1-1; TRBD1 matches 7 bases. Trimming took 5 bases from V and 6 from J; bases not matched to a gene: 12. This CDR3 comprises 15 residues. The CDR3 reads CASSVQQGRFAEAFF. The DNA for the CDR3 is TGTGCCAGCAGTGTTCAACAGGGGAGGTTCGCTGAAGCTTTCTTT.

This rearrangement joins TRBV7-2 to TRBJ1-1, with D perhaps matching TRBD1 (5 bases). The CDR3 spans 13 residues. CDR1 is SGHTA and CDR2 is FQGNSA in the germline V gene. Trimming removed 5 bases at V and 1 base at J, with 8 bases between. CDR3 DNA: TGTGCCAGCAGCCGTGGGGGGAACACTGAAGCTTTCTTT. This encodes CASSRGGNTEAFF.

The chain carries TRBV28 and TRBJ2-7; 11 bases map to TRBD1. The CDR3 is 15 amino acids. Germline CDR1 MDHEN, CDR2 SYDVKM. The V and J ends lost 5 bases and 3 bases, in that order; junction bases with no gene match: 6. CDR3 sequence: CASSPGTGGNYEQYF. The CDR3, as DNA: TGTGCCAGCAGTCCAGGGACAGGGGGGAACTACGAGCAGTACTTC.

The J gene is TRBJ1-1, the V gene TRBV18; possible D gene TRBD1, 5 bases. The CDR3 runs 17 residues. V dropped 3 bases and J dropped 3 bases, with 20 bases sitting between them. Germline assignment: CDR1 KGHSH and CDR2 LQKENI. The CDR3 DNA reads TGTGCCAGCTCACCGGCCGGGACGGCAACCCGGGACACTGAAGCTTTCTTT. Amino acids: CASSPAGTATRDTEAFF.

This clonotype was seen a handful of times. This chain connects TRBV27 to TRBJ1-1, with D unclear. CDR1 MNHEY and CDR2 SMNVEV come from the germline V gene (reference sequence). There are 16 residues in the CDR3. Trimming shortened V by 3 bases and J by 2 bases, and 16 bases separated the two germline ends. The CDR3: CASSFLGSGKNTEAFF. DNA of the CDR3: TGTGCCAGCAGTTTCCTCGGGTCGGGGAAAAACACTGAAGCTTTCTTT.

This clonotype appeared many times. The CDR3 sequence: CASSQDRSNQPQHF. The CDR3 nucleotides read TGCGCCAGCAGCCAAGATCGCAGCAATCAGCCCCAGCATTTT. This rearrangement joins TRBV4-3 to TRBJ1-5; D unclear. Germline loops: CDR1 LGHNA, CDR2 YSLEER. Trimming took 0 bases from V and 1 from J, leaving 4 bases between them. The CDR3 spans 14 residues.

The rearrangement joins TRBV5-1 to TRBJ2-2; perhaps TRBD2 as D (6 bases). CDR3 length: 20 residues. The V gene lost 1 base and the J gene lost 4 bases, with 26 bases spanning the gap. Germline V CDR1 and CDR2: SGHRS, YFSETQ. CDR3 coding DNA: TGCGCCAGCAGCTTGTATTCTGATCGCCGAGTGGGGGGAGCCACCGGGGAGCTGTTTTTT. Translated, it gives CASSLYSDRRVGGATGELFF.

In its sample, this clonotype was seen a few times. The gene calls are TRBV10-3 and TRBJ1-2, with 7 bases aligning to TRBD1. This CDR3 has 15 residues. CDR1 and CDR2 from the germline V gene are ENHRY and SYGVKD. After removal of 8 bases from V and 5 bases from J, the junction contained 14 bases not matched to a gene. The CDR3 DNA is TGTGCCATCGCCGGTTCCACAGGGGTGGAGTATGGCTACACCTTC. Translation: CAIAGSTGVEYGYTF.

This clonotype was counted a few times. The chain links TRBV7-9 to TRBJ1-6, with D unclear. Per germline, CDR1 SEHNR and CDR2 FQNEAQ (reference sequence). The V gene lost 2 bases and the J gene lost 10 bases, with 6 bases spanning the gap. This CDR3 has 12 amino acids. The CDR3 protein is CASSLFESPLHF. For the CDR3, the DNA is TGTGCCAGCAGCTTATTCGAGTCACCCCTCCACTTT.

CDR3 in amino acids: CASSYTHLGQGRDNEQFF. The CDR3, as DNA: TGTGCCAGCAGTTACACCCACCTGGGACAGGGAAGAGATAATGAGCAGTTCTTC. This chain links TRBV6-2 or TRBV6-3 with TRBJ2-1, with 9 bases matching TRBD1. The CDR3 length is 18 residues. With 2 bases clipped from V and 7 bases from J, the junction kept 15 bases outside the gene matches. From germline, CDR1 is MNHEY and CDR2 SVGEGT.

V usage is TRBV2 and J usage is TRBJ1-1, with 7 nucleotides matching TRBD1. The CDR3 loop spans 14 amino acids. The V and J ends lost 0 bases and 10 bases, in that order; junction bases with no gene match: 8. The germline V gene encodes CDR1 SNHLY and CDR2 FYNNEI. The CDR3 bases are TGTGCCAGCAGTGAAGCGCTTCAGGGGGTTGGAGCTTTCTTT. Translated: CASSEALQGVGAFF.

The V gene is TRBV4-1, the J gene TRBJ1-4, with no clear D. V dropped 0 bases and J dropped 6 bases, with 11 bases sitting between them. The germline V gene encodes CDR1 MGHRA and CDR2 YSYEKL. The CDR3 totals 15 residues. The CDR3 DNA reads as TGCGCCAGCAGCCAAGAAGACGGGTACTATGAAAAACTGTTTTTT. It yields the protein CASSQEDGYYEKLFF.

This clonotype was detected a few times. J is TRBJ1-2 and V is TRBV29-1, with TRBD1 as a possible D gene (6 bases). Germline V gene lookup returns CDR1 SQVTM and CDR2 ANQGSEA. The V end lost 7 bases, the J end lost 8 bases, and 14 bases lay between the germline ends. CDR3 length: 11 residues. The CDR3 spells CSASGAVGYTF. The DNA of the CDR3 is TGCAGCGCCTCAGGGGCGGTAGGCTACACCTTC.

The V call is TRBV12-3 or TRBV12-4, the J call TRBJ1-2; D not resolved. The CDR3 length is 12 residues. Trimming left V 3 bases short and J 8 bases short, with 10 bases between. The CDR3 sequence: CASSFSSSGYTF. The CDR3 bases are TGTGCCAGCAGTTTTTCTTCAAGCGGCTACACCTTC.

The chain couples TRBV7-9 to TRBJ1-2; D not certain. The V end was cut by 3 bases, the J end by 2 bases, with 10 bases between. Germline CDR1 SEHNR, CDR2 FQNEAQ (reference sequence). The length of the CDR3 is 14 residues. The CDR3: CASSLVAQNYGYTF. The CDR3 coding sequence is TGTGCCAGCAGCTTGGTCGCCCAGAACTATGGCTACACCTTC.